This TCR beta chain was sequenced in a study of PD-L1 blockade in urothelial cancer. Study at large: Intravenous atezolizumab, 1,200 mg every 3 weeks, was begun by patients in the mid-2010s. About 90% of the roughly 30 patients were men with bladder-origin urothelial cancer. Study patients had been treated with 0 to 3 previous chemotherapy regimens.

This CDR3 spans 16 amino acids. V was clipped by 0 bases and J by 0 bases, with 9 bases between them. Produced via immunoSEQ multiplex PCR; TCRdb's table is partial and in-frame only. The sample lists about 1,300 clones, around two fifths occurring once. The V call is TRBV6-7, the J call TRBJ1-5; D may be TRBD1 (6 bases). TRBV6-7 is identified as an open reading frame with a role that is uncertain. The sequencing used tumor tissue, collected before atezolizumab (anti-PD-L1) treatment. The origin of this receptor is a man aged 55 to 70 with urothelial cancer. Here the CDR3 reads CASSYSGQFSNQPQHF. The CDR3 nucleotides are TGTGCCAGCAGTTACTCCGGACAGTTTAGCAATCAGCCCCAGCATTTT.